These T cell receptor beta chains were read from a single sample in a study of STAT5B mutations in CD4+ large granular lymphocyte leukemia. Clones were read by immunoSEQ multiplex PCR, and TCRdb kept only the in-frame ones, dropping some. The sample includes several hundred clones, about 69% of them seen just once. Sequencing input: PBMCs. Receptor source: a woman aged 80 or over with CD4+ T-cell large granular lymphocyte leukemia. Both conserved end residues are part of each CDR3. The D gene is left open where the match is weak. Clone size appears in some rows only: once, few, many, or a class for an expanded clone.

j_call	clone_size	d_call	v_call	cdr3_aa	cdr3_nt
TRBJ2-1	.	TRBD1	TRBV7-2	CASSGTGYYNEQFF	TGTGCCAGCAGCGGGACAGGGTACTACAATGAGCAGTTCTTC
TRBJ1-6	.	TRBD1	TRBV11-2	CASSLQGVGSPLHF	TGTGCCAGCAGCTTGCAGGGGGTTGGTTCACCCCTCCACTTT
TRBJ2-5	.	.	TRBV28	CASSSGQRETQYF	TGTGCCAGCAGTTCTGGGCAGAGGGAGACCCAGTACTTC
TRBJ2-2	.	TRBD2	TRBV29-1	CSVWTSGRATGELFF	TGCAGCGTTTGGACTAGCGGGAGAGCCACCGGGGAGCTGTTTTTT
TRBJ2-4	.	.	TRBV10-3	CAISEGDDIQYF	TGTGCCATCAGTGAGGGCGACGACATTCAGTACTTC
TRBJ2-3	.	.	TRBV2	CATEPNTGVLADTQYF	TGTGCCACAGAACCTAACACGGGAGTTCTTGCAGATACGCAGTATTTT
TRBJ1-3	once	.	TRBV15	CATSSSLTGYGNTIYF	TGTGCCACCAGCAGCTCACTTACAGGGTATGGAAACACCATATATTTT
TRBJ2-7	few	.	TRBV28	CATELRTDSPYEQYF	TGTGCCACGGAATTACGGACCGACTCACCCTACGAGCAGTACTTC
TRBJ2-1	.	TRBD2	TRBV11-2	CASSHTGLAAHEQFF	TGTGCCAGCAGTCACACCGGACTAGCGGCCCATGAGCAGTTCTTC
TRBJ2-3	once	TRBD2	TRBV7-2	CASSLPSGLTDTQYF	TGTGCCAGCAGCTTACCTAGCGGCCTCACAGATACGCAGTATTTT
TRBJ1-5	.	.	TRBV5-6	CASSLDGVKPLVGQPQHF	TGTGCCAGCAGCTTGGATGGGGTGAAACCCTTGGTGGGTCAGCCCCAGCATTTT
TRBJ2-7	.	.	TRBV27	CASSLPGYEQYF	TGTGCCAGCAGTTTACCTGGCTACGAGCAGTACTTC
TRBJ1-6	medium-sized	.	TRBV7-8	CASSPENNSPLHF	TGTGCCAGCAGCCCAGAGAATAATTCACCCCTCCACTTT
TRBJ2-5	.	.	TRBV2	CASSESSAETQYF	TGTGCCAGCAGTGAAAGCTCGGCTGAGACCCAGTACTTC
TRBJ1-1	.	.	TRBV30	CAWALLTTEAFF	TGTGCCTGGGCTTTGTTGACCACTGAAGCTTTCTTT
TRBJ1-1	.	TRBD1	TRBV6-6	CASTLQGANTEAFF	TGTGCCAGCACTTTACAGGGGGCGAACACTGAAGCTTTCTTT
TRBJ2-7	few	.	TRBV5-1	CASSAFLAQNEQYF	TGCGCCAGCAGCGCTTTTCTAGCCCAGAACGAGCAGTACTTC
TRBJ2-5	.	.	TRBV6-6	CASSYRVRRDGETQYF	TGTGCCAGCAGTTACCGGGTCCGCCGGGACGGAGAGACCCAGTACTTC
TRBJ1-5	.	.	TRBV6-1	CANSRDVNQPQHF	TGTGCCAATAGCCGGGACGTCAATCAGCCCCAGCATTTT
TRBJ1-1	medium-sized	.	TRBV2	CASSGRINSEAFF	TGTGCCAGCAGTGGCAGGATTAACAGCGAAGCTTTCTTT
TRBJ2-1	few	.	TRBV18	CASSPKEEQFF	TGTGCCAGCTCACCAAAGGAGGAACAGTTCTTC
TRBJ1-5	.	TRBD1	TRBV19	CASGGRGLNQPQHF	TGTGCCAGCGGGGGTAGGGGGCTGAATCAGCCCCAGCATTTT
TRBJ2-1	.	TRBD2	TRBV5-6	CASSPGTSGRHGNEQFF	TGTGCCAGCAGCCCCGGGACTAGCGGGAGGCACGGGAATGAGCAGTTCTTC
TRBJ1-2	.	TRBD1	TRBV19	CASSPGTGQARVATF	TGTGCCAGTAGTCCCGGCACTGGACAGGCCCGAGTTGCCACCTTC
TRBJ2-1	large	TRBD2	TRBV5-4	CASSGAGGIFNEQFF	TGTGCCAGCAGCGGAGCGGGAGGTATTTTCAATGAGCAGTTCTTC
TRBJ2-1	once	TRBD2	TRBV5-6	CASSLAGSYNEQFF	TGTGCCAGCAGCTTAGCGGGAAGCTACAATGAGCAGTTCTTC
TRBJ2-7	few	.	TRBV10-1	CASSEFPLAANYEQYF	TGCGCCAGCAGTGAGTTCCCACTAGCTGCCAACTACGAGCAGTACTTC